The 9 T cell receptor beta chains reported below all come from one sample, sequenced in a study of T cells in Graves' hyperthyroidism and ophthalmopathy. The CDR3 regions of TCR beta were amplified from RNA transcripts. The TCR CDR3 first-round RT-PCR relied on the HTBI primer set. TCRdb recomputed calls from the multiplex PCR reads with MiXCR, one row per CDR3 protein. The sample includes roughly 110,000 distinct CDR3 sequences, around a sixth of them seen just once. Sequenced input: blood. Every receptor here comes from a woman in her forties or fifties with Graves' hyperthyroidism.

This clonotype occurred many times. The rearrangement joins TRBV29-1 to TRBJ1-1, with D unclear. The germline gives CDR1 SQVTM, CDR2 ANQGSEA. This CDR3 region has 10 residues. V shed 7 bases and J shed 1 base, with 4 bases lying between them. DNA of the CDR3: TGCAGCGCCCGGAACACTGAAGCTTTCTTT. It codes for CSARNTEAFF.

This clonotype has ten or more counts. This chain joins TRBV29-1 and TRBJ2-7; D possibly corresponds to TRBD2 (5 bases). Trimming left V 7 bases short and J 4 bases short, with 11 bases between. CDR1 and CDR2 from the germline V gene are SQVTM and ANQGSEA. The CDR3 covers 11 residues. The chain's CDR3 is CSAAEGYEQYV. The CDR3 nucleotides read TGCAGCGCGGCTGAGGGATACGAGCAGTACGTC.

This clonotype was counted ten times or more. CDR3 region: CASSQGGSSDTQYF. CDR3 sequence (DNA): TGTGCCAGCAGCCAAGGAGGAAGTTCAGATACGCAGTATTTT. The chain is built from TRBV3-1 and TRBJ2-3; D unclear. The germline V gene has CDR1 LGHDT and CDR2 YNNKEL (reference sequence). Trimming pared 1 base from V and 4 bases from J, leaving 9 bases between. The CDR3 contains 14 residues.

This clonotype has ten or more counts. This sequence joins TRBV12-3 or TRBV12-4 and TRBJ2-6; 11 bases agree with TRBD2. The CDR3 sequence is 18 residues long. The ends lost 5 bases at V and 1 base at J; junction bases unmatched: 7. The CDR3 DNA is TGTGCCAGCAGTCAGACTAGCGGGATGGGTTCTGGGGCCAACGTCCTGACTTTC. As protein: CASSQTSGMGSGANVLTF.

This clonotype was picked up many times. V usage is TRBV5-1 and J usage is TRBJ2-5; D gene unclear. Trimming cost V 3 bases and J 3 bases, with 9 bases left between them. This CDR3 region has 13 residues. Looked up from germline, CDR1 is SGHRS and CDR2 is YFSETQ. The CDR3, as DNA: TGCGCCAGCAGCTCCGACGGTGAAGAGACCCAGTACTTC. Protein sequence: CASSSDGEETQYF. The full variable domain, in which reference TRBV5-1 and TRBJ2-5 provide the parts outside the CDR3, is KAGVTQTPRYLIKTRGQQVTLSCSPISGHRSVSWYQQTPGQGLQFLFEYFSETQRNKGNFPGRFSGRQFSNSRSEMNVSTLELGDSALYLCASSSDGEETQYFGPGTRLLVL.

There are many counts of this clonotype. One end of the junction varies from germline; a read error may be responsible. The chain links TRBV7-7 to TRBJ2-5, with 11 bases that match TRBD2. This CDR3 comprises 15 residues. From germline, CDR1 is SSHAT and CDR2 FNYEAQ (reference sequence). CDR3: CASSQTSGAQETQYF. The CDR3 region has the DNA TGTGCTAGCAGCCAGACTAGCGGGGCCCAAGAGACCCAGTACTTC.

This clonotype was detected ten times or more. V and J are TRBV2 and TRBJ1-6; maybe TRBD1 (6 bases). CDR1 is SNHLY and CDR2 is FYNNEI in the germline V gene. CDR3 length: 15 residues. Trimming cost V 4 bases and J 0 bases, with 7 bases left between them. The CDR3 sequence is CASSVDSSYNSPLHF. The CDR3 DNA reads TGTGCCAGCAGTGTGGACAGCTCCTATAATTCACCCCTCCACTTT.

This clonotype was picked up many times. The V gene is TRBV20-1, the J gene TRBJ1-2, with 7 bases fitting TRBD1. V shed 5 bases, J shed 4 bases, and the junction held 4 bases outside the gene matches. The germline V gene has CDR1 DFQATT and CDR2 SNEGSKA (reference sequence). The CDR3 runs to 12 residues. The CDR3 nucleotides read TGCAGTGCTGGGGACAGCTTCTATGGCTACACCTTC. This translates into CSAGDSFYGYTF.

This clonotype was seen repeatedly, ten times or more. Written as DNA, the CDR3 is TGCAGTGCGGCTCGACTAGCGGGAGGCCTATTGATCACCCAGTACTTC. Translated: CSAARLAGGLLITQYF. This chain links TRBV20-1 with TRBJ2-5; 13 nucleotides agree with TRBD2. The CDR3 is made up of 16 amino acids. Per the germline V gene, CDR1 is DFQATT and CDR2 is SNEGSKA (reference sequence). V shed 6 bases, J shed 8 bases, and the junction held 15 bases outside the gene matches.